The rows below give T cell receptor beta chains drawn from one sample of a study of blood T cells in healthy people across ages. Each CDR3 protein is one row after TCRdb ran MiXCR on the 5' RACE reads. This sample has 1.5 million or so distinct CDR3 sequences, with less than 45% found just once. Sequencing input: blood. Every receptor here comes from a woman aged 18-29 years in good health. CDR3s include the opening cysteine and the closing phenylalanine or tryptophan. The order of the fields is D gene, V gene, J gene, clone size, CDR3 DNA, CDR3 protein. The D gene is left open where the match is weak. Not every row has a clone size; where given, it reads once, few, many or a size class.

D: TRBD1
V: TRBV25-1
J: TRBJ1-3
size: -
DNA: TGTGCCAGCAGTGATTGGACAGGACCCTCTGGAAACACCATATATTTT
CDR3: CASSDWTGPSGNTIYF

D: TRBD2
V: TRBV18
J: TRBJ2-7
size: many
DNA: TGTGCCAGCTCACCACCGGGTGGTAGCGGGTCCTACGAGCAGTACTTC
CDR3: CASSPPGGSGSYEQYF

D: -
V: TRBV12-3/TRBV12-4
J: TRBJ2-1
size: -
DNA: TGTGCCAGCACCACTCCCAGGGGTTACAATGAGCAGTTCTTC
CDR3: CASTTPRGYNEQFF

D: TRBD1
V: TRBV4-2
J: TRBJ2-7
size: -
DNA: TGTGCCAGCAGCCCCGTTACCTTGACAGGGTCCCACTACGAGCAGTACTTC
CDR3: CASSPVTLTGSHYEQYF

D: -
V: TRBV25-1
J: TRBJ2-1
size: -
DNA: TGTGCCAGCAGTAAGACAGAGTCCTTCTACAATGAGCAGTTCTTC
CDR3: CASSKTESFYNEQFF

D: -
V: TRBV2
J: TRBJ2-3
size: -
DNA: TGTGCCAGCAGCCCGGGACACCTCCCTACAGATACGCAGTATTTT
CDR3: CASSPGHLPTDTQYF

D: -
V: TRBV9
J: TRBJ2-7
size: few
DNA: TGTGCCAGCAGCGTAGGAGCGGAGCAGTACTTC
CDR3: CASSVGAEQYF

D: -
V: TRBV3-1
J: TRBJ2-7
size: -
DNA: TGTGCCAGCAGCCAAGATAGGAGCGGCCAGTACTTC
CDR3: CASSQDRSGQYF

D: TRBD1
V: TRBV9
J: TRBJ1-1
size: once
DNA: TGTGCCAGCAACCCGGGACAGGGGGGCACTGAAGCTTTCTTT
CDR3: CASNPGQGGTEAFF

D: -
V: TRBV9
J: TRBJ2-7
size: -
DNA: TGTGCCAGCAGCGTACGGACGCTCCCCTACAATGAGCAGTACTTC
CDR3: CASSVRTLPYNEQYF

D: -
V: TRBV4-3
J: TRBJ2-3
size: few
DNA: TGCGCCAGCAGCCAACGTAGGCTAGCGAAGAGCACAGATACGCAGTATTTT
CDR3: CASSQRRLAKSTDTQYF

D: TRBD1
V: TRBV7-9
J: TRBJ2-5
size: -
DNA: TGTGCCAGCAGCGAAGAACGATACAGGGGGCTTGGGGAGCAGTACTTC
CDR3: CASSEERYRGLGEQYF

D: -
V: TRBV7-9
J: TRBJ2-5
size: few
DNA: TGTGCCAGCAGCTTAGGGTGGGCACCGAGGGAGACCCAGTACTTC
CDR3: CASSLGWAPRETQYF

D: TRBD1
V: TRBV25-1
J: TRBJ2-4
size: -
DNA: TGTGCCAGCAGTGAAGCTGAGACAGGGTTGAACATTCAGTACTTC
CDR3: CASSEAETGLNIQYF

D: -
V: TRBV6-5
J: TRBJ2-1
size: -
DNA: TGTGCCAGCAGTTACCGTGGACTTTACAATGAGCAGTTCTTC
CDR3: CASSYRGLYNEQFF

D: -
V: TRBV5-1
J: TRBJ2-3
size: -
DNA: TGCGCCAGCAGCGTGGGTCGGGGTCTCGATACGCAGTATTTT
CDR3: CASSVGRGLDTQYF

D: -
V: TRBV29-1
J: TRBJ2-1
size: -
DNA: TGCAGCGTTGGGTCAGTATCTCCCTACAATGAGCAGTTCTTC
CDR3: CSVGSVSPYNEQFF

D: TRBD2
V: TRBV5-1
J: TRBJ2-3
size: many
DNA: TGCGCCAGCAGGAAGGGGCTAGCGGGACATAACACAGATACGCAGTATTTT
CDR3: CASRKGLAGHNTDTQYF

D: -
V: TRBV27
J: TRBJ2-7
size: -
DNA: TGTGCCAGCAGTTTATCGAACGCCGGACTCGCCTACGAGCAGTACTTC
CDR3: CASSLSNAGLAYEQYF

D: -
V: TRBV10-3
J: TRBJ1-1
size: -
DNA: TGTGCCATCAGTGAGCATGGAGGGCCTAACACTGAAGCTTTCTTT
CDR3: CAISEHGGPNTEAFF

D: TRBD2
V: TRBV4-3
J: TRBJ2-1
size: few
DNA: TGCGCCAGCAGCCAAGAACTAGCGACCACCGAGTTCTTC
CDR3: CASSQELATTEFF

D: TRBD2
V: TRBV7-2
J: TRBJ2-1
size: -
DNA: TGTGCCAGCAGCTTCTTGGGCGGGGGGACTCTTTACAATGAGCAGTTCTTC
CDR3: CASSFLGGGTLYNEQFF

D: TRBD1
V: TRBV25-1
J: TRBJ2-1
size: few
DNA: TGTGCCAGCAGCCGGACAGGGCCCTCCTACAATGAGCAGTTCTTC
CDR3: CASSRTGPSYNEQFF

D: TRBD1
V: TRBV6-5
J: TRBJ1-2
size: few
DNA: TGTGCCAGCAGTTACCTGACAGGGACCTATGGCTACACCTTC
CDR3: CASSYLTGTYGYTF

D: -
V: TRBV28
J: TRBJ1-5
size: once
DNA: TGTGCCAGCAGTTTTCGGTCAATGGGGGTTTATCAGCCCCAGCATTTT
CDR3: CASSFRSMGVYQPQHF

D: -
V: TRBV28
J: TRBJ1-2
size: few
DNA: TGTGCCAGCAGTTTATGGTCCGGGAGTTCCTATGGCTACACCTTC
CDR3: CASSLWSGSSYGYTF

D: TRBD1
V: TRBV29-1
J: TRBJ1-6
size: -
DNA: TGCAGCGTTAGAGCGACAGGGGAGGGAGGTAATTCACCCCTCCACTTT
CDR3: CSVRATGEGGNSPLHF

D: -
V: TRBV7-9
J: TRBJ2-7
size: -
DNA: TGTCCCAGCAGCTTAGAGGTCTGGGGTAGCTCCTACGAGCAGTACTTC
CDR3: CPSSLEVWGSSYEQYF

D: TRBD1
V: TRBV4-1
J: TRBJ2-7
size: -
DNA: TGCGCCAGCAGCCAAGTCCGGACAGGGGCCTACGAGCAGTACTTC
CDR3: CASSQVRTGAYEQYF

D: TRBD2
V: TRBV9
J: TRBJ2-3
size: few
DNA: TGTGCCAGCAGCGTAGGCACTAGCGGTCCAAGGGCAGATACGCAGTATTTT
CDR3: CASSVGTSGPRADTQYF

D: -
V: TRBV11-3
J: TRBJ1-1
size: once
DNA: TGTGCCAGCAGCAAGACAGGTGAAGATCCTGAAGCTTTCTTT
CDR3: CASSKTGEDPEAFF

D: -
V: TRBV11-2
J: TRBJ1-1
size: -
DNA: TGTGCCAGCAGCTTATGGGGAAGGGTGGACACTGAAGCTTTCTTT
CDR3: CASSLWGRVDTEAFF

D: TRBD2
V: TRBV7-8
J: TRBJ2-1
size: -
DNA: TGTGCCAGCAGCTTGAAACTAGCGGGAGGTACTGAGCAGTTCTTC
CDR3: CASSLKLAGGTEQFF

D: TRBD2
V: TRBV20-1
J: TRBJ2-1
size: few
DNA: TGCAGTGCTCCGCCCACTAGCGGGAATGGGTTTGAGCAGTTCTTC
CDR3: CSAPPTSGNGFEQFF

D: TRBD2
V: TRBV11-3
J: TRBJ2-1
size: -
DNA: TGTGCCAGCAGCCCCGGGGGGGCCTCCAATGAGCAGTTCTTC
CDR3: CASSPGGASNEQFF

D: -
V: TRBV20-1
J: TRBJ2-5
size: once
DNA: TGCAGTGCTATGTGGGACTTGGACTTGGGGGCCCAGTACTTC
CDR3: CSAMWDLDLGAQYF

D: TRBD1
V: TRBV27
J: TRBJ2-7
size: -
DNA: TGTGCCAGCAGTTCCCCCAGGGGGCACTGCGAGCAGTACTTC
CDR3: CASSSPRGHCEQYF

D: TRBD2
V: TRBV7-2
J: TRBJ2-5
size: -
DNA: TGTGCCAGCAAACTAGCGGTCCAAGAGACCCAGTACTTC
CDR3: CASKLAVQETQYF

D: TRBD1
V: TRBV6-6
J: TRBJ1-5
size: -
DNA: TGTGCCAGCAGGCTGGGACAGGGCAACTGTCAGCCCCAGCATTTT
CDR3: CASRLGQGNCQPQHF

D: -
V: TRBV29-1
J: TRBJ2-3
size: once
DNA: TGCAGCGTTGAAGGCTGGGACACAGATACGCAGTATTTT
CDR3: CSVEGWDTDTQYF

D: TRBD2
V: TRBV27
J: TRBJ2-1
size: few
DNA: TGTGCCAGCAGTCTAAAGGTGGCTAGCGGGCCAAATGAGCAGTTCTTC
CDR3: CASSLKVASGPNEQFF

D: -
V: TRBV6-5
J: TRBJ1-4
size: -
DNA: TGTGCCAGCAGTTACTTGGGTGCAACTAATGAAAAACTGTTTTTT
CDR3: CASSYLGATNEKLFF

D: TRBD1
V: TRBV5-1
J: TRBJ2-3
size: -
DNA: TGCGCCAGCAGCGATACCGGGACAGGGGCAGATACGCAGTATTTT
CDR3: CASSDTGTGADTQYF

D: -
V: TRBV6-2/TRBV6-3
J: TRBJ2-5
size: -
DNA: TGTGCCAGCAGCAAGATCCCGTCCGGGACGCACAATGAGCAGTACTTC
CDR3: CASSKIPSGTHNEQYF

D: TRBD1
V: TRBV6-2/TRBV6-3
J: TRBJ2-2
size: -
DNA: TGTGCCAGCAGTGGGACAGGGAGGCCCGGGGAGCTGTTTTTT
CDR3: CASSGTGRPGELFF

D: TRBD1
V: TRBV4-2
J: TRBJ1-2
size: -
DNA: TGTGCCAGCAGCAAAGGGGAGGGGGCAGGTGGCTACACCTTC
CDR3: CASSKGEGAGGYTF

D: -
V: TRBV29-1
J: TRBJ2-7
size: many
DNA: TGCAGCGCTCGACTAGGAGCCTACGAGCAGTACTTC
CDR3: CSARLGAYEQYF

D: -
V: TRBV7-8
J: TRBJ2-5
size: -
DNA: TGTGCCAGCATCCTTCAAGAGACCCAGTACTTC
CDR3: CASILQETQYF

D: -
V: TRBV7-9
J: TRBJ2-5
size: few
DNA: TGTGCCAGCAGCCCTCAATCGGGATCGGAGACCCAGTACTTC
CDR3: CASSPQSGSETQYF

D: -
V: TRBV20-1
J: TRBJ2-2
size: once
DNA: TGCAGTGCTAGAGATCAGTTTCAGGCCTCACGGGAGAACACCGGGGAGCTGTTTTTT
CDR3: CSARDQFQASRENTGELFF

D: -
V: TRBV12-3/TRBV12-4
J: TRBJ1-3
size: -
DNA: TGTGCCAGCAGTTGGGCCTCTGGAAACACCATATATTTT
CDR3: CASSWASGNTIYF

D: -
V: TRBV11-2
J: TRBJ2-2
size: -
DNA: TGTGCCAGCCCAAGGCTTACGAACACCGGGGAGCTGTTTTTT
CDR3: CASPRLTNTGELFF

D: TRBD2
V: TRBV20-1
J: TRBJ2-7
size: -
DNA: TGCAGTGTTCTTAGCGGGAGAGGGTATACCTACGAGCAGTACTTC
CDR3: CSVLSGRGYTYEQYF

D: TRBD2
V: TRBV4-3
J: TRBJ2-7
size: few
DNA: TGCGCCAGCAGTGTACTAGCGGGGGCAGCCTACGAGCAGTACTTC
CDR3: CASSVLAGAAYEQYF

D: -
V: TRBV4-1
J: TRBJ2-7
size: -
DNA: TGCGCCAGCAGCCGTGGGGAGCTTCTTGACAATGAGCAGTACTTC
CDR3: CASSRGELLDNEQYF